This T cell receptor beta chain was recovered during a study of T cell changes during pregnancy in multiple sclerosis. The ends lost 2 bases at V and 4 bases at J; junction bases unmatched: 1. CDR3 length equals 14 residues. Germline-derived CDR1 and CDR2 are LNHDA and SQIVND (reference sequence). TCRdb's copy holds only in-frame clones and misses some; the assay was immunoSEQ multiplex PCR. In the table there are 40,000 to 45,000 clones, around 92% of which are singletons. The clonotype was recovered from a female donor with multiple sclerosis, enrolled in a pregnancy study. The rearrangement links TRBV19 to TRBJ2-2; 7 nucleotides align to TRBD1. Material: peripheral blood. CDR3 region: CASSITGVTGELFF. The CDR3 DNA reads TGTGCCAGTAGTATAACAGGGGTCACCGGGGAGCTGTTTTTT.